This TCR beta chain came from a study of human T cells and chemical hapten exposure. In TCRdb, the RACE reads were re-called with MiXCR into one record per CDR3 protein. Among around 42,000 distinct CDR3 sequences listed, around a tenth were seen once. Documented time point: patch test 2, 6 weeks after DPC sensitization. Treatment denoted: therapeutic diphenylcyclopropenone sensitization with weekly scalp DPC. The starting material, unfractionated whole blood, was used for total RNA extraction. The V end was cut by 3 bases, the J end by 2 bases, with 7 bases between. There are 13 residues in the CDR3. Germline CDR1 and CDR2: SGHKS and YYEKEE (reference sequence). This clonotype was recorded at least ten times.

The receptor's source is a woman in her 30s with alopecia areata. Some clones in this sample may be carry-over from other donors' samples. This specimen consisted of whole blood, obtained in connection with sensitization to the hapten diphenylcyclopropenone (DPC). J is TRBJ2-3 and V is TRBV5-5, with D unresolved. CDR3 region: CASSYQSTDTQYF. The DNA of the CDR3 is TGTGCCAGCAGCTACCAATCCACAGATACGCAGTATTTT.